The entry that follows covers one T cell receptor (beta chain) sequence. The data derive from a study of blood T cell repertoires in COVID-19. Study-level information: Spain, Italy and the United States supplied samples that represented acute and convalescent COVID-19. The analysed material was cDNA or gDNA that came from T cells, B-cell-depleted T cells, or PBMCs.

Study processing details: How many nucleated cells were present was estimated from reference gene primer amplification. Measured with immunoSEQ multiplex PCR; TCRdb has only the in-frame clones, and not every one. V and J calls and clone size are as listed in that table; D and trimming were resolved from the DNA. The table lists tens of thousands of clones, approximately 84% of them singletons. The CDR3 is 16 amino acids. J lost 1 base, V lost 0 bases, and 5 bases had no gene match. Germline V gene sequence: CDR1 SGHRS, CDR2 YFSETQ. The genes are TRBV5-1 and TRBJ1-1; 8 bases are a match to TRBD1. Sample: peripheral blood. This TCR was recovered from a man aged 40-55 years with acute or convalescent COVID-19. The CDR3 loop reads CASSLGYRGRNTEAFF. The CDR3 nucleotides read TGCGCCAGCAGCTTGGGTTACAGGGGGAGGAACACTGAAGCTTTCTTT.